This record looks at one T cell receptor (beta chain) sequence and its context. Its cognate antigen is unknown. The data were taken from a study of T cell responses to AZD1222 COVID-19 vaccine. General study results and limits: The sample set comprised mostly white British donors with more females, and clonal diversity was possibly underestimated. When two AZD1222 doses had been given, Spike-specific TCR breadth and depth rose. Mapped onto spike, vaccine-associated CD4 TCRs spanned it and were dominant at 160-218 and 743-854.

Measured with immunoSEQ multiplex PCR; TCRdb has only the in-frame clones, and not every one. The sample consists of approximately 150,000 clones, more than 80% of them appearing once. Specimen: peripheral blood, collected 28 days after the second dose of the MenACWY control vaccine. This TCR was recovered from an adult who received the MenACWY meningococcal vaccine as a control.

The CDR3 loop reads CAWGRTDTQYF. The CDR3 coding sequence is TGTGCCTGGGGACGCACAGATACGCAGTATTTT. The genes are TRBV28 and TRBJ2-3; TRBD1 or TRBD2 may be the D gene (5 bases each). The CDR3 is made up of 11 amino acids. The germline V gene encodes CDR1 MDHEN and CDR2 SYDVKM. Deletions cut 11 bases from V and 1 base from J, with 7 bases between.